Shown below are 13 T cell receptor beta chains from a single sample sequenced in a study of cytomegalovirus exposure and HLA in healthy donors. PCR employed 60 Vbeta and 13 Jbeta primers. The repertoire was sequenced with immunoSEQ multiplex PCR; TCRdb's copy has only in-frame clones and lacks some. Of around 160,000 clones listed, 75% are singletons. Specimen: PBMCs. The receptor set was obtained from a male donor in good health and CMV-seronegative.

The V gene is TRBV15, the J gene TRBJ2-7; TRBD2 is a possible D gene (6 bases). Germline V gene data show CDR1 as LNHNV and CDR2 as YYDKDF (reference sequence). V lost 0 bases, J lost 3 bases, and 9 bases lay in between. The CDR3 length is 14 residues. Here the CDR3 reads CATSRDRTNYEQYF. CDR3 nucleotide sequence: TGTGCCACCAGCAGAGATCGGACTAACTACGAGCAGTACTTC.

The chain has TRBV5-8 and TRBJ1-1; no clear D. V was trimmed by 4 bases and J by 1 base, leaving 5 bases between them. The CDR3 consists of 12 residues. CDR1 and CDR2 from the germline V gene are SGHTS and YDEGEE. The CDR3 nucleotides read TGTGCCAGCAGCAGCGGGAACACTGAAGCTTTCTTT. This translates into CASSSGNTEAFF.

This clone has just one count. The chain's CDR3 is CASSPSWDREGTQYF. CDR3 sequence (DNA): TGTGCCAGCAGCCCATCGTGGGACAGGGAAGGGACCCAGTACTTC. The chain has TRBV7-9 and TRBJ2-5; 9 bases agree with TRBD1. The CDR3 contains 15 residues. Trimming took 5 bases from V and 7 from J; bases not matched to a gene: 11. The germline V gene has CDR1 SEHNR and CDR2 FQNEAQ (reference sequence).

In its sample, this clone was seen a few times. The V gene is TRBV25-1, the J gene TRBJ2-7; 10 bases agree with TRBD2. Germline V gene sequence: CDR1 MGHDK, CDR2 SYGVNS. V trimming: 2 bases; J trimming: 2 bases; junction bases outside the gene matches: 3. The CDR3 has 15 amino acids. CDR3 sequence: CASSEGSGGPYEQYF. CDR3 sequence (DNA): TGTGCCAGCAGTGAAGGTAGCGGGGGGCCCTACGAGCAGTACTTC.

The V and J genes are TRBV28 and TRBJ2-1; weak D call: TRBD2 (6 bases). The ends were cut back, 6 bases at V and 8 bases at J, with 14 bases in the middle. The CDR3 length is 13 residues. Germline CDR1 is MDHEN and CDR2 is SYDVKM. The CDR3 spells CASRSGGSDEQFF. The CDR3 bases are TGTGCCAGCAGGAGTGGGGGGAGCGATGAGCAGTTCTTC.

The chain has TRBV18 and TRBJ2-5; 12 bases fit TRBD1. Germline CDR1 KGHSH, CDR2 LQKENI. V lost 3 bases to trimming and J lost 5 bases; unmatched junction nucleotides: 4. The CDR3 totals 15 residues. The DNA for the CDR3 is TGTGCCAGCTCACCCGGGACAGGGGGCAGGGAGACCCAGTACTTC. It is translated as CASSPGTGGRETQYF.

The chain recombines TRBV7-8 with TRBJ1-5; the D is unclear. CDR1 SGHVS and CDR2 FQNEAQ come from the germline V gene. This CDR3 is built from 13 residues. V was pared by 5 bases and J by 5 bases, with 10 bases between. The CDR3 is CASSLHSHQPQHF. The DNA for the CDR3 is TGTGCCAGCAGCCTCCACAGTCATCAGCCCCAGCATTTT.

The chain joins TRBV6-1 to TRBJ2-5; D may be TRBD1 (6 bases). The CDR3 runs to 13 residues. CDR1 is MNHNS, CDR2 SASEGT, per germline. Trimming left V 8 bases short and J 2 bases short, with 12 bases between. CDR3: CASGWTVQETQYF. CDR3 coding DNA: TGTGCCAGCGGCTGGACAGTTCAAGAGACCCAGTACTTC.

The CDR3 region has the DNA TGCAGCGTTGTAGAAGCGGGGGAGACCCAGTACTTC. Its protein product is CSVVEAGETQYF. This chain links TRBV29-1 with TRBJ2-5; 7 nucleotides agree with TRBD2. Trimming at V came to 4 bases and at J to 5 bases, leaving 4 bases not matched to a gene. This CDR3 has 12 amino acids. CDR1 is SQVTM, CDR2 ANQGSEA, per germline.

V is TRBV7-2 and J is TRBJ1-1; tentatively, D is TRBD1 (5 bases). Germline V gives CDR1 SGHTA, CDR2 FQGNSA. The CDR3 totals 14 residues. V was trimmed by 1 base and J by 4 bases, leaving 10 bases between them. DNA of the CDR3: TGTGCCAGCAGCTTAGATAGGGGTGTCACTGAAGCTTTCTTT. It yields the protein CASSLDRGVTEAFF.

V gene TRBV18 combines with J gene TRBJ2-2; a weak D match, TRBD2 (6 bases). Germline V gives CDR1 KGHSH, CDR2 LQKENI. V was shortened by 2 bases and J by 2 bases, with 9 bases between the two germline ends. The CDR3 covers 15 residues. This chain's CDR3 is CASSPAGFNTGELFF. CDR3 DNA sequence: TGTGCCAGCTCACCAGCGGGGTTTAACACCGGGGAGCTGTTTTTT.

Worth noting for this clone: The same CDR3 arises from other DNA sequences in this sample as well. The chain recombines TRBV27 with TRBJ2-2; 7 positions match TRBD1. The junction had 5 bases not matched to a gene; V was cut back by 6 bases and J by 4 bases. Germline values: CDR1 MNHEY, CDR2 SMNVEV (reference sequence). The CDR3 length is 14 residues. The CDR3 reads CASSLTGVTGELFF. The CDR3 nucleotides are TGTGCCAGCAGCCTAACAGGGGTCACCGGGGAGCTGTTTTTT.

V gene TRBV28 combines with J gene TRBJ2-1, with 12 nucleotides matching TRBD2. Germline values: CDR1 MDHEN, CDR2 SYDVKM. This CDR3 spans 17 amino acids. With V trimmed by 8 bases and J by 1 base, 9 bases remained unmatched. The CDR3 protein is CASAGTSGPRSYNEQFF. The CDR3 coding sequence is TGTGCCAGCGCCGGGACTAGCGGGCCTAGATCCTACAATGAGCAGTTCTTC.